Below are 27 T cell receptor beta chains sequenced from a single sample in a study of neurological immune-mediated disorders. MiXCR, applied by TCRdb to the 5' RACE reads, yields one record per CDR3 protein. This table has 24,000 or so distinct CDR3 sequences, about 2.5% appearing once. Material: PBMCs. The receptors originated from a woman in her fifties or sixties with multiple sclerosis.

There are many counts of this clonotype. The chain has TRBV30 and TRBJ1-3, with 7 bases fitting TRBD1. J lost 5 bases, V lost 0 bases, and 1 base had no gene match. Per the germline V gene, CDR1 is GTSNPN and CDR2 is SVGIG (reference sequence). The CDR3 consists of 13 residues. As DNA, the CDR3 is TGTGCCTGGAGTGTAGGGGGCAGAAACACCATATATTTT. This gives the protein CAWSVGGRNTIYF.

About this clonotype itself: A much larger clone lies one base from this, so it may be a read error. The rearrangement links TRBV7-2 to TRBJ2-3; TRBD1 aligns across 8 bases. With 3 bases clipped from V and 6 bases from J, the junction kept 5 bases outside the gene matches. The germline gives CDR1 SGHTA, CDR2 FQGNSA. The length of the CDR3 is 14 residues. In DNA form, the CDR3 reads TGTGCCAGCAGCTTTAACAGGGGGGCTGATACGCAGTATTTT. It translates to CASSFNRGADTQYF.

This clonotype has a count of ten or more. V gene TRBV18 combines with J gene TRBJ1-5; weak D call: TRBD1 (5 bases). The V gene's germline CDR1 is KGHSH and CDR2 LQKENI. V lost 5 bases to trimming and J lost 5 bases, with 19 bases between them. This CDR3 has 16 amino acids. The CDR3: CASSSSDSIRDQPQHF. In nucleotides, the CDR3 is TGTGCCAGCTCATCAAGCGACAGTATCCGCGATCAGCCCCAGCATTTT.

This clonotype was recorded many times. CDR3 loop: CASSWAGSDTQYF. CDR3 nucleotides: TGCGCCAGCAGCTGGGCAGGGTCAGATACGCAGTATTTT. The J gene is TRBJ2-3, the V gene TRBV5-1, with a weak D call TRBD1 (5 bases). This CDR3 is 13 amino acids long. Trimming removed 3 bases from V and 4 bases from J, with 9 bases in between. Germline V gene data show CDR1 as SGHRS and CDR2 as YFSETQ.

This clonotype has only a few counts. A much larger clone sits a single nucleotide away, making a read error possible. This chain joins TRBV20-1 and TRBJ2-5, with D uncertain. Germline V gives CDR1 DFQATT, CDR2 SNEGSKA (reference sequence). This CDR3 spans 12 amino acids. V was trimmed by 0 bases and J by 4 bases, leaving 6 bases between them. The CDR3 nucleotides read TGCAGTGCTAGAGAAACCCCAGAGACCCAGTACTTC. This encodes CSARETPETQYF.

This clonotype occurred many times. The rearrangement uses TRBV6-5 and TRBJ1-2; TRBD1 agrees at 7 bases. The junction had 6 bases not matched to a gene; V was cut back by 2 bases and J by 0 bases. CDR3 length: 16 amino acids. Germline V gene data show CDR1 as MNHEY and CDR2 as SVGAGI. The CDR3 here is CASSYEGAESNYGYTF. The CDR3 DNA reads as TGTGCCAGCAGTTACGAGGGGGCAGAATCTAACTATGGCTACACCTTC.

This clonotype was detected ten times or more. V is TRBV20-1 and J is TRBJ2-7; perhaps TRBD2 as D (7 bases). The length of the CDR3 is 17 residues. Germline CDR1 DFQATT, CDR2 SNEGSKA (reference sequence). V lost 0 bases and J lost 0, with 18 bases in between. The CDR3 loop is CSARDPLGRGPSYEQYF. The CDR3 DNA reads as TGCAGTGCTAGAGATCCTCTGGGGCGGGGGCCCTCCTACGAGCAGTACTTC.

The V gene is TRBV20-1, the J gene TRBJ2-3, with 10 bases aligning to TRBD2. The CDR3 contains 15 residues. V dropped 1 base and J dropped 2; count of bases not matched to a gene: 3. Germline CDR1 is DFQATT and CDR2 is SNEGSKA (reference sequence). The CDR3 bases are TGCAGTGCTAGAGTGACTAGCGGGTACACAGATACGCAGTATTTT. Encoded protein: CSARVTSGYTDTQYF.

The table lists this clonotype with many counts. This chain uses TRBV3-1 with TRBJ2-3; no definite D call. CDR1 and CDR2 (germline): LGHDT, YNNKEL (reference sequence). This CDR3 has 15 residues. V lost 0 bases to trimming and J lost 5 bases, with 12 bases between them. The CDR3 DNA sequence: TGTGCCAGCAGCCAAGATGTAGGGAAAAGAGATACGCAGTATTTT. It specifies CASSQDVGKRDTQYF.

Ten or more counts support this clonotype. This chain links TRBV20-1 with TRBJ2-3; TRBD2 agrees at 8 bases. Germline V gene lookup returns CDR1 DFQATT and CDR2 SNEGSKA (reference sequence). The CDR3 covers 13 residues. V was pared by 8 bases and J by 1 base, with 5 bases of the junction left unmatched. CDR3 amino acids: CSPLGLGTDTQYF. The CDR3 DNA follows: TGCAGTCCGCTGGGACTAGGCACAGATACGCAGTATTTT.

In its sample, this clonotype was seen many times. The V call is TRBV11-2, the J call TRBJ2-2, with D possibly TRBD1 on 6 matching bases. Trimming took off 3 bases at V and 3 bases at J, with 11 bases between the two ends. The CDR3 length is 15 residues. CDR1 is SGHAT and CDR2 is FQNNGV in the germline V gene. This CDR3 is CASSFDRSYTGELFF. DNA of the CDR3: TGTGCCAGCAGCTTCGACAGGAGTTACACCGGGGAGCTGTTTTTT.

Relative to its sample, this clonotype is medium-sized. The rearrangement uses TRBV7-2 and TRBJ2-7; D unclear. V was pared by 1 base and J by 6 bases, with 4 bases between. The CDR3 is made up of 11 amino acids. Germline CDR1 and CDR2: SGHTA and FQGNSA. The CDR3 DNA follows: TGTGCCAGCAGCTTAGTCTTCGAGCAGTACTTC. Amino acid sequence: CASSLVFEQYF.

This clonotype was counted ten times or more. The CDR3, as DNA: TGCGCCAGCAGCCGGGAACATTTGGATAATTCACCCCTCCACTTT. It translates to CASSREHLDNSPLHF. The V gene is TRBV4-3, the J gene TRBJ1-6; no firm D call. The CDR3 totals 15 residues. The V end lost 4 bases, the J end lost 5 bases, and 12 bases lay between the germline ends. Germline V gene sequence: CDR1 LGHNA, CDR2 YSLEER.

This clonotype is medium-sized by share. The chain combines TRBV14 with TRBJ2-1; tentatively, D is TRBD2 (5 bases). Trimming removed 4 bases at V and 11 bases at J, with 12 bases between. This CDR3 spans 12 amino acids. Germline V gene sequence: CDR1 SGHDN, CDR2 FVKESK. CDR3 protein: CASSPARVKQFF. The CDR3 DNA follows: TGTGCCAGCAGCCCAGCGAGGGTGAAGCAGTTCTTC.

Ten or more counts support this clonotype. One end of the junction varies from germline; a read error may be responsible. The chain carries TRBV12-3 or TRBV12-4 and TRBJ1-5, with a possible D match to TRBD1 (6 bases). This CDR3 comprises 13 residues. CDR3 DNA sequence: TGTGCCAGCAGCGGGACATCTAATCAGCCCCAGAATTTT. As protein: CASSGTSNQPQNF.

This clonotype occurred many times. Sequence at one end of the junction differs from germline and may be a read error. The chain recombines TRBV7-7 with TRBJ2-6; 12 bases are shared with TRBD1. Germline V CDR1 and CDR2: SSHAT, FNYEAQ (reference sequence). The CDR3 runs 18 residues. The CDR3 nucleotides read TGTGCTAGCAGCCCGGGACAGGGGGCTCGGCCTGGGGCCAACGTCCTGACTTTC. This encodes CASSPGQGARPGANVLTF.

This clonotype was recorded many times. This chain links TRBV5-1 with TRBJ1-2; the D gene is possibly TRBD1 (6 bases). The CDR3 sequence is 13 residues long. From germline, CDR1 is SGHRS and CDR2 YFSETQ. V was shortened by 0 bases and J by 3 bases, with 6 bases between the two germline ends. DNA for the CDR3: TGCGCCAGCAGCTTGGACAGGGACTATGGCTACACCTTC. Protein sequence: CASSLDRDYGYTF.

This clonotype was seen repeatedly, ten times or more. V usage is TRBV12-3 or TRBV12-4 and J usage is TRBJ1-4; D call uncertain. The CDR3 has 13 residues. Trimming pared 1 base from V and 8 bases from J, leaving 8 bases between. The CDR3 region has the DNA TGTGCCAGCAGTTTAGATACACGGGAAAAACTGTTTTTT. It yields the protein CASSLDTREKLFF.

This clonotype turned up a few times. The chain couples TRBV11-2 to TRBJ2-7; D remains unclear. The length of the CDR3 is 15 residues. Germline CDR1 reads SGHAT; CDR2 reads FQNNGV. The germline V and J ends were trimmed by 3 bases and 0 bases, with 12 bases remaining between them. This CDR3 reads CASSFGQARSYEQYF. The CDR3 bases are TGTGCCAGCAGCTTTGGCCAGGCCCGCTCCTACGAGCAGTACTTC.

This clonotype was detected many times. This rearrangement joins TRBV5-1 to TRBJ1-6; D perhaps matches TRBD1 (6 bases). CDR1 and CDR2 (germline): SGHRS, YFSETQ. CDR3 length equals 17 residues. V was trimmed by 0 bases and J by 7 bases, leaving 17 bases between them. CDR3 region: CASSLEGRGRGNSPLHF. Here the CDR3 DNA reads TGCGCCAGCAGCTTGGAAGGCCGGGGGCGAGGGAATTCACCCCTCCACTTT.

This clonotype was seen many times. Compared with germline, one end of the junction differs, possibly owing to a read error. The chain is built from TRBV20-1 and TRBJ1-5; 11 bases match TRBD1. This CDR3 comprises 15 residues. CDR1 and CDR2 (germline): DFQATT, SNEGSKA (reference sequence). The CDR3 DNA follows: TGCAGTGCTTCCTCGGACAGGGGGCAGAATCAGCCCCAGAATTTT. Its translation: CSASSDRGQNQPQNF.

V gene TRBV25-1 combines with J gene TRBJ2-3, with a possible D match to TRBD2 (6 bases). The CDR3 has 16 residues. Germline CDR1 reads MGHDK; CDR2 reads SYGVNS. The V gene lost 3 bases and the J gene lost 4 bases, with 17 bases spanning the gap. For the CDR3, the DNA is TGTGCCAGCAGTGACTGGGGACGAGGCGGGGCAGATACGCAGTATTTT. It is translated as CASSDWGRGGADTQYF.

This clonotype was seen many times. CDR3 amino acids: CASALLFNSMSIQYF. CDR3 sequence (DNA): TGTGCCAGCGCCCTTCTCTTCAACAGTATGAGCATTCAGTACTTC. The chain joins TRBV12-3 or TRBV12-4 to TRBJ2-4; no definite D call. V shed 8 bases and J shed 9 bases, with 23 bases lying between them. The CDR3 loop spans 15 amino acids.

This clonotype was observed at least ten times. The CDR3 DNA reads TGTGCCGGACGACTGGGGCCTCTCACAGATACGCAGTATTTT. Residues: CAGRLGPLTDTQYF. This sequence joins TRBV5-5 and TRBJ2-3; D possibly corresponds to TRBD1 (5 bases). The CDR3 spans 14 residues. Germline V CDR1 and CDR2: SGHKS, YYEKEE (reference sequence). Trimming removed 10 bases from V and 2 bases from J, with 17 bases in between.

In its sample, this clonotype ranks as medium-sized. The genes are TRBV10-3 and TRBJ1-5, with a weak D call TRBD1 (5 bases). The CDR3 is 13 residues long. Trimming cost V 6 bases and J 4 bases, with 10 bases left between them. Germline CDR1 is ENHRY and CDR2 is SYGVKD. CDR3 bases: TGTGCCATCAGCAGAGGGGATAATCAGCCCCAGCATTTT. It is translated as CAISRGDNQPQHF.

This clonotype was picked up many times. This chain connects TRBV4-1 to TRBJ2-7; D perhaps matches TRBD1 (7 bases). Germline V gene sequence: CDR1 MGHRA, CDR2 YSYEKL. The germline V and J ends were trimmed by 0 bases and 3 bases, with 12 bases remaining between them. The CDR3 is made up of 15 amino acids. The CDR3 coding sequence is TGCGCCAGCAGCCAAGACGCAGGGGGGTACTACGAGCAGTACTTC. The encoded protein is CASSQDAGGYYEQYF.

This clonotype was counted many times. The chain is built from TRBV11-2 and TRBJ1-1; a weak D match, TRBD1 (5 bases). V shed 4 bases and J shed 4 bases, with 10 bases lying between them. The CDR3 loop spans 13 amino acids. CDR1 is SGHAT and CDR2 is FQNNGV in the germline V gene. The CDR3 DNA follows: TGTGCCAGCAGCTCAGGGAGGCGCACTGAAGCTTTCTTT. It yields the protein CASSSGRRTEAFF.